Shown below are 16 T cell receptor beta chains from a single sample sequenced in a study of PD-1 blockade in classical Hodgkin lymphoma (TCRdb year 2020). The sample's time point, from its label and the paper: cycle 4 day 1 (C4D1), after 5 to 7 weeks of nivolumab. Every trial patient had relapsed after autologous stem cell transplantation, and cohorts A, B and C differed in prior brentuximab vedotin exposure. The library came from the immunoSEQ multiplex PCR assay. What TCRdb holds here is the immuneACCESS table cut down to in-frame rearrangements. Part of the clones is not present; checked against another copy, under half of the missing clones reflect an unresolved V gene, and the others are unexplained. Present in this sample are roughly 52,000 clones, roughly nine tenths of which were seen just once. The top ten clonotypes cover approximately 7% of the sample. The sample in question was peripheral blood mononuclear cells (PBMCs), obtained before the fourth cycle of nivolumab. These receptor sequences come from a human donor with classical Hodgkin lymphoma.

The chain combines TRBV7-8 with TRBJ2-1, with a weak D call TRBD1 (5 bases). Trimming stripped 5 bases from V and 9 bases from J, with 14 bases between. CDR3 length equals 13 residues. The germline V gene encodes CDR1 SGHVS and CDR2 FQNEAQ. CDR3 in amino acids: CASSARQGAEQFF. The CDR3 nucleotides read TGTGCCAGCAGCGCACGGCAAGGGGCTGAGCAGTTCTTC.

With regard to this clone: Other DNA variants within this sample encode the same CDR3. V gene TRBV28 combines with J gene TRBJ2-7, with 10 nucleotides matching TRBD2. V was clipped by 5 bases and J by 4 bases; unmatched bases: 5. Germline V CDR1 and CDR2: MDHEN, SYDVKM. The CDR3 consists of 14 residues. The CDR3 protein is CASSPPGLAYEQYF. The CDR3 nucleotides read TGTGCCAGCAGTCCCCCGGGACTAGCGTACGAGCAGTACTTC. The full variable domain, in which reference TRBV28 and TRBJ2-7 provide the parts outside the CDR3, is DVKVTQSSRYLVKRTGEKVFLECVQDMDHENMFWYRQDPGLGLRLIYFSYDVKMKEKGDIPEGYSVSREKKERFSLILESASTNQTSMYLCASSPPGLAYEQYFGPGTRLTVT.

This clone was counted only a few times. V gene TRBV5-1 combines with J gene TRBJ2-5, with 10 bases fitting TRBD2. Germline V lookup: CDR1 SGHRS, CDR2 YFSETQ. The CDR3 is 15 amino acids. V shed 5 bases and J 3 bases; nucleotides not matched to a gene: 7. The CDR3 DNA reads TGCGCCAGCAGGGGAGTAGCGGGGGGCGAAGAGACCCAGTACTTC. Protein product: CASRGVAGGEETQYF.

The rearrangement uses TRBV27 and TRBJ2-7, with 9 bases matching TRBD1. V shed 4 bases, J shed 4 bases, and the junction held 11 bases outside the gene matches. The germline V gene has CDR1 MNHEY and CDR2 SMNVEV (reference sequence). This CDR3 region has 16 residues. CDR3 amino acids: CASSYRGQGYYYEQYF. CDR3 DNA sequence: TGTGCCAGCAGTTATAGGGGACAGGGTTACTATTACGAGCAGTACTTC.

This clone was counted only a few times. This chain links TRBV5-4 with TRBJ1-1, with D unresolved. V gave up 1 base and J gave up 2 bases, with 0 bases separating them. Germline V CDR1 and CDR2: SGHNT, YYREEE (reference sequence). The length of the CDR3 is 11 residues. CDR3 in amino acids: CASSLNTEAFF. CDR3 DNA: TGTGCCAGCAGCTTGAACACTGAAGCTTTCTTT. Full variable domain (rest looked up from reference TRBV5-4 and TRBJ1-1): ETGVTQSPTHLIKTRGQQVTLRCSSQSGHNTVSWYQQALGQGPQFIFQYYREEENGRGNFPPRFSGLQFPNYSSELNVNALELDDSALYLCASSLNTEAFFGQGTRLTVV.

J is TRBJ2-7 and V is TRBV5-1; 7 nucleotides align to TRBD2. CDR1 and CDR2 (germline): SGHRS, YFSETQ. The length of the CDR3 is 15 residues. V trimming: 0 bases; J trimming: 5 bases; junction bases outside the gene matches: 8. The DNA of the CDR3 is TGCGCCAGCAGCTTGGGAAACGGGAGGTTCGACGAGCAGTACTTC. It specifies CASSLGNGRFDEQYF.

The rearrangement links TRBV19 to TRBJ2-5; the match to TRBD1 covers 9 bases. The length of the CDR3 is 15 residues. Germline V gene sequence: CDR1 LNHDA, CDR2 SQIVND (reference sequence). Germline trimming cut 6 bases from V and 4 bases from J; bases unmatched to any gene: 9. CDR3 coding DNA: TGTGCCAGTAGCGCCGGGACAGGGTTTAGAGAGACCCAGTACTTC. It is translated as CASSAGTGFRETQYF.

The chain links TRBV6-1 to TRBJ1-2; possibly TRBD1 for D (5 bases). The V and J ends lost 2 bases and 5 bases respectively, with 9 bases between them. This CDR3 has 13 amino acids. Germline CDR1 MNHNS, CDR2 SASEGT. The CDR3 region has the DNA TGTGCCAGCAGTGAATTGGGGACGTATGGCTACACCTTC. This codes for CASSELGTYGYTF.

The chain couples TRBV7-2 to TRBJ2-5, with 13 bases matching TRBD2. The length of the CDR3 is 17 residues. After removal of 4 bases from V and 4 bases from J, the junction contained 9 bases not matched to a gene. Germline CDR1 is SGHTA and CDR2 is FQGNSA. CDR3 DNA: TGTGCCAGCAGCTCCCTTCCCGGACTAGCGGGGGTAGAGACCCAGTACTTC. Protein: CASSSLPGLAGVETQYF.

V usage is TRBV7-9 and J usage is TRBJ2-7, with 8 bases lining up with TRBD1. Germline values: CDR1 SEHNR, CDR2 FQNEAQ (reference sequence). The trim removed 1 base at V and 6 bases at J, leaving 8 bases unmatched. The CDR3 extends over 15 amino acids. The CDR3 sequence: CASSLGDRGVSEQYF. The DNA for the CDR3 is TGTGCCAGCAGCTTAGGTGACAGGGGAGTATCCGAGCAGTACTTC.

In nucleotides, the CDR3 is TGTGCCAGCAGTGAAGGGGAGACACCCTTCCCCTACGAGCAGTACTTC. It translates to CASSEGETPFPYEQYF. J is TRBJ2-7 and V is TRBV6-1; D is perhaps TRBD2 (5 bases). Per germline, CDR1 MNHNS and CDR2 SASEGT. The V end lost 1 base, the J end lost 2 bases, and 15 bases lay between the germline ends. The CDR3 sequence is 16 residues long.

The chain combines TRBV28 with TRBJ2-5; D perhaps matches TRBD2 (7 bases). Trimming removed 5 bases from V and 5 bases from J, with 12 bases in between. The CDR3 is made up of 13 amino acids. Germline loops: CDR1 MDHEN, CDR2 SYDVKM. The CDR3 DNA sequence: TGTGCCAGCAGTCCGGGGGGCACGGAGACCCAGTACTTC. Amino acid sequence: CASSPGGTETQYF.

V is TRBV18 and J is TRBJ2-2, with D possibly TRBD1 on 6 matching bases. V gave up 3 bases and J gave up 3 bases, with 17 bases separating them. Germline loops: CDR1 KGHSH, CDR2 LQKENI. The CDR3 is 17 residues long. CDR3 nucleotides: TGTGCCAGCTCACCCCGTACAGGGTCGAATCACACCGGGGAGCTGTTTTTT. This gives the protein CASSPRTGSNHTGELFF.

The J gene is TRBJ1-4, the V gene TRBV6-5; 9 bases align to TRBD1. CDR3 length equals 14 residues. Looked up from germline, CDR1 is MNHEY and CDR2 is SVGAGI. Trimming at V came to 6 bases and at J to 6 bases, leaving 5 bases not matched to a gene. This CDR3 reads CASSFTGGHEKLFF. The CDR3, as DNA: TGTGCCAGCAGCTTTACAGGGGGCCATGAAAAACTGTTTTTT.

V usage is TRBV6-4 and J usage is TRBJ2-1, with TRBD2 matching over 8 bases. CDR1 is MRHNA and CDR2 is SNTAGT in the germline V gene. The CDR3 has 15 amino acids. Losses at the gene ends were 4 bases for V and 3 bases for J; bases not matched to a gene: 5. CDR3 coding DNA: TGTGCCAGCAGTGCTAGTAGCGGGAACTACAATGAGCAGTTCTTC. This gives the protein CASSASSGNYNEQFF.

The chain combines TRBV7-9 with TRBJ2-4; 12 nucleotides match TRBD1. Unmatched junction bases numbered 5, after V lost 6 bases and J lost 2 bases. This CDR3 has 16 residues. The germline V gene encodes CDR1 SEHNR and CDR2 FQNEAQ (reference sequence). The CDR3 DNA follows: TGTGCCAGCAGTGGGGGACAGGGGGCGTCCAAAAACATTCAGTACTTC. Protein product: CASSGGQGASKNIQYF.